These 10 T cell receptor beta chains came from one sample sequenced in a study of T cell responses to AZD1222 COVID-19 vaccine listed by TCRdb under 2021. The sample's time point label is to be understood as: baseline before first vaccination. The method was the immunoSEQ multiplex PCR assay. TCRdb carries this immuneACCESS record with in-frame sequences only. Its versions omit some clonotypes, under half of them owing to an unresolved V gene in the studies checked, with the rest unexplained. Recorded for this sample are some 140,000 clones; over 90% of them occurred a single time. The leading ten clones occupy approximately 1.6% of the sample. The sample was peripheral blood, taken on day 0 of AZD1222 vaccination. The receptors come from an adult in good health.

This rearrangement joins TRBV5-4 to TRBJ1-2, with 7 bases lining up with TRBD1. The germline gives CDR1 SGHNT, CDR2 YYREEE (reference sequence). The J segment lost 2 bases and the V segment lost 4 bases, leaving 8 bases of the junction unmatched. The CDR3 extends over 15 amino acids. The CDR3 here is CASSPETGENYGYTF. In nucleotides, the CDR3 is TGTGCCAGCAGCCCCGAAACAGGGGAGAACTATGGCTACACCTTC.

The chain has TRBV18 and TRBJ1-1; D unresolved. This CDR3 spans 15 amino acids. Trimming removed 2 bases from V and 5 bases from J, with 15 bases in between. From germline, CDR1 is KGHSH and CDR2 LQKENI. In DNA, the CDR3 is TGTGCCAGCTCACCAAAAGTAGGCGGGGAAACTGAAGCTTTCTTT. Protein: CASSPKVGGETEAFF.

The rearrangement uses TRBV4-2 and TRBJ2-1, with 7 nucleotides matching TRBD2. Germline assignment: CDR1 LGHNA and CDR2 YNFKEQ. J gave up 4 bases and V 0 bases, and 6 bases lay outside the gene matches. The CDR3 sequence is 16 residues long. DNA of the CDR3: TGTGCCAGCAGCCAAGAAGGGAGGGTGTCGTACAATGAGCAGTTCTTC. Its translation is CASSQEGRVSYNEQFF.

This clone was seen only a few times. The chain joins TRBV29-1 to TRBJ1-2; D is unclear. Germline V CDR1 and CDR2: SQVTM, ANQGSEA. This CDR3 has 10 amino acids. V lost 4 bases and J lost 6, with 6 bases in between. The CDR3 DNA reads as TGCAGCGTTGGGGAACATGGCTACACCTTC. Translated: CSVGEHGYTF. Full variable domain (missing parts from reference TRBV29-1 and TRBJ1-2): SAVISQKPSRDICQRGTSLTIQCQVDSQVTMMFWYRQQPGQSLTLIATANQGSEATYESGFVIDKFPISRPNLTFSTLTVSNMSPEDSSIYLCSVGEHGYTFGSGTRLTVV.

This clone occurred once. V is TRBV6-5 and J is TRBJ1-1; no clear D gene. Between the trimmed V and J ends, which lost 2 bases and 1 base, there was a span of 8 bases. Germline CDR1 is MNHEY and CDR2 is SVGAGI. The CDR3 has 14 residues. CDR3 in amino acids: CASSYLRENTEAFF. The CDR3 DNA follows: TGTGCCAGCAGTTACCTACGGGAGAACACTGAAGCTTTCTTT.

The rearrangement joins TRBV30 to TRBJ1-2; perhaps TRBD1 as D (5 bases). CDR1 and CDR2 from the germline V gene are GTSNPN and SVGIG (reference sequence). Trimming removed 0 bases at V and 6 bases at J, with 11 bases between. This CDR3 contains 13 residues. CDR3: CAWSVSGVDGYTF. The DNA of the CDR3 is TGTGCCTGGAGTGTATCGGGGGTGGATGGCTACACCTTC.

This sequence joins TRBV5-1 and TRBJ1-1; D call uncertain. Trimming took off 5 bases at V and 1 base at J, with 6 bases between the two ends. The germline CDR1 and CDR2 sequences are SGHRS and YFSETQ. This CDR3 is built from 12 residues. The CDR3 region is CASSGWNTEAFF. The CDR3 coding sequence is TGCGCCAGCAGTGGCTGGAACACTGAAGCTTTCTTT. Complete variable domain (other parts from reference TRBV5-1 and TRBJ1-1): KAGVTQTPRYLIKTRGQQVTLSCSPISGHRSVSWYQQTPGQGLQFLFEYFSETQRNKGNFPGRFSGRQFSNSRSEMNVSTLELGDSALYLCASSGWNTEAFFGQGTRLTVV.

The table lists this clone with a few counts. The V call is TRBV3-1 (or the pseudogene TRBV3-2), the J call TRBJ2-3; D gene unclear. Germline V gives CDR1 LGHDT, CDR2 YNNKEL (reference sequence). CDR3 length: 17 amino acids. Trimming pared 2 bases from V and 2 bases from J, leaving 17 bases between. Here the CDR3 DNA reads TGTGCCAGCAGCCAAAAACCCTTAAGCAGGAACACAGATACGCAGTATTTT. This encodes CASSQKPLSRNTDTQYF.

This chain links TRBV30 with TRBJ1-2; 9 positions match TRBD1. Losses at the gene ends were 3 bases for V and 13 bases for J; bases not matched to a gene: 3. The CDR3 extends over 10 amino acids. CDR1 GTSNPN and CDR2 SVGIG come from the germline V gene (reference sequence). DNA of the CDR3: TGTGCCTGGAGCGACAGGGGGTCCACCTTC. Protein: CAWSDRGSTF.

CDR3 residues: CASSPSPSNEKLFF. CDR3 sequence (DNA): TGTGCCAGCAGCCCCTCCCCTTCTAATGAAAAACTGTTTTTT. The chain uses TRBV9 and TRBJ1-4, with D unresolved. The germline V gene encodes CDR1 SGDLS and CDR2 YYNGEE. V was shortened by 4 bases and J by 3 bases, with 10 bases between the two germline ends. The CDR3 covers 14 residues.